A selection of T cell receptor beta chains follows, all from one sample in a study of blood T cell repertoires in COVID-19. Only in-frame clones appear in the TCRdb table, and some are missing; sequencing was by immunoSEQ multiplex PCR. The table has a few hundred thousand clones, over 75% seen once. Sequences were obtained from PBMCs or T cells enriched from blood (not recorded which). The receptors stem from a man under 40 who had recovered from COVID-19. The CDR3 runs from the conserved cysteine through the conserved F or W. Fields, in order: D gene, clone size, J gene, V gene, CDR3 length, CDR3 DNA, CDR3 protein. D genes are given only for firm matches. Clone size, where shown, is once, few, many, or a class for clones that have expanded.

. | few | TRBJ2-7 | TRBV7-9 | 13 | TGTGCCAGCAGCATCCCAGGCCCCTACGAGCAGTACTTC | CASSIPGPYEQYF
. | . | TRBJ1-1 | TRBV11-2 | 14 | TGTGCCAGCAGCTTCGGGGGAGGCAACACTGAAGCTTTCTTT | CASSFGGGNTEAFF
TRBD1 | . | TRBJ2-1 | TRBV28 | 16 | TGTGCCAGCAGTACTCCGGGACAGGGCCCCTACAATGAGCAGTTCTTC | CASSTPGQGPYNEQFF
TRBD2 | . | TRBJ2-5 | TRBV5-1 | 17 | TGCGCCAGCAGCTTGGCTCCCCTAGCGGGCATACAAGAGACCCAGTACTTC | CASSLAPLAGIQETQYF
TRBD2 | . | TRBJ2-3 | TRBV5-1 | 16 | TGCGCCAGCAGCTTGGGACTAGCAGACCGTGCAGATACGCAGTATTTT | CASSLGLADRADTQYF
TRBD1 | few | TRBJ2-7 | TRBV5-1 | 14 | TGCGCCAGCAGCCTCGGACAGGTAAGCTACGAGCAGTACTTC | CASSLGQVSYEQYF
TRBD1 | few | TRBJ1-5 | TRBV6-5 | 15 | TGTGCCAGCAGTCACAATACAGGGGAGAATCAGCCCCAGCATTTT | CASSHNTGENQPQHF
. | . | TRBJ2-6 | TRBV6-4 | 14 | TGTGCCAGCAGCGAGATACAGGGGGCCAACGTCCTGACTTTC | CASSEIQGANVLTF
TRBD1 | . | TRBJ1-2 | TRBV5-8 | 12 | TGTGCCAGCTGGAGGCAGGGGGGTGGCTACACCTTC | CASWRQGGGYTF
TRBD1 | . | TRBJ1-3 | TRBV10-1 | 9 | TGCGCCAGCAGTAACAGGGGTAATTTT | CASSNRGNF
TRBD2 | . | TRBJ2-5 | TRBV10-3 | 16 | TGTGCCATCAGTGAACCGACTAGCGGGGGCCTGGAGACCCAGTACTTC | CAISEPTSGGLETQYF
TRBD2 | . | TRBJ2-1 | TRBV5-1 | 13 | TGCGCCAGCACTAGCGGGGGGTACAATGAGCAGTTCTTC | CASTSGGYNEQFF
. | . | TRBJ2-3 | TRBV18 | 15 | TGTGCCAGCTCACCACGGACCCGAGGGACAGATACGCAGTATTTT | CASSPRTRGTDTQYF
TRBD1 | . | TRBJ1-5 | TRBV19 | 17 | TGTGCCAGTAGTAGGCGTTTGACAGGGGGTAGCAATCAGCCCCAGCATTTT | CASSRRLTGGSNQPQHF
TRBD2 | once | TRBJ2-7 | TRBV14 | 15 | TGTGCCAGCAGCGTGGGACTAGCGGGTTCCTACGAGCAGTACTTC | CASSVGLAGSYEQYF
. | . | TRBJ1-5 | TRBV19 | 14 | TGTGCCAGTAGTATTAACAGGAGGGCTCAGCCCCAGCATTTT | CASSINRRAQPQHF
TRBD2 | . | TRBJ2-1 | TRBV7-3 | 14 | TGTGCCAGCAGCTTATATCCCGGGGGGAATGAGCAGTTCTTC | CASSLYPGGNEQFF
. | . | TRBJ1-5 | TRBV12-3/TRBV12-4 | 12 | TGTGCCAGCAGTTTAGGGAGTCAGCCCCAGCATTTT | CASSLGSQPQHF
. | . | TRBJ2-5 | TRBV11-2 | 17 | TGTGCCAGCAGCTTAGATAGGCTTGAGGTAGGTTGGGAGACCCAGTACTTC | CASSLDRLEVGWETQYF
. | . | TRBJ2-2 | TRBV6-5 | 12 | TGTGCCAGCAGACCCGGAGGCGGGAAGCTGTTTTTT | CASRPGGGKLFF
. | . | TRBJ2-5 | TRBV7-9 | 16 | TGTGCCAGCAGCCACCCGATCCGGGGGGCGGGAGAGACCCAGTACTTC | CASSHPIRGAGETQYF
. | . | TRBJ2-7 | TRBV21-1 | 18 | TGTGCCAGCAGCAAACAACCGGACAATGGGGAGGCAGGCTACGAGCAGTACTTC | CASSKQPDNGEAGYEQYF
. | few | TRBJ1-4 | TRBV18 | 15 | TGTGCCAGCTCACCACCGGGAGCCGAGGGTGAAAAACTGTTTTTT | CASSPPGAEGEKLFF
. | . | TRBJ1-5 | TRBV4-1 | 14 | TGCGCCAGCAGCTTCGACAGTAGCAATCAGCCCCAGCATTTT | CASSFDSSNQPQHF
. | . | TRBJ1-2 | TRBV14 | 14 | TGTGCCAGCAGCCAAGACACAACTAACTATGGCTACACCTTC | CASSQDTTNYGYTF
. | . | TRBJ1-5 | TRBV2 | 13 | TGTGCCAGCAGTGGTGTCAGGGGTCTGCCCCAGCATTTT | CASSGVRGLPQHF
. | . | TRBJ1-3 | TRBV2 | 11 | TGTGCCAGCAACGTGGCGGACACCATATATTTT | CASNVADTIYF
TRBD2 | once | TRBJ2-2 | TRBV9 | 16 | TGTGCCAGCAGCGTAGGACTAGCGGGGGGATCCGGGGAGCTGTTTTTT | CASSVGLAGGSGELFF
TRBD2 | . | TRBJ2-1 | TRBV28 | 14 | TGTGCCAGCAGTTATCGGGGGGTGTACAATGAGCAGTTCTTC | CASSYRGVYNEQFF
TRBD1 | . | TRBJ2-3 | TRBV9 | 15 | TGTGCCAGCAGCGGACAGGGGGGTCGCACAGATACGCAGTATTTT | CASSGQGGRTDTQYF
. | . | TRBJ1-1 | TRBV6-1 | 16 | TGTGCCAGCAGTGAATTTCGAGGCAGCTTGAACACTGAAGCTTTCTTT | CASSEFRGSLNTEAFF
TRBD1 | . | TRBJ1-6 | TRBV30 | 13 | TGTGCCTGGAGTAGACAGGGCGTTTCACCCCTCCACTTT | CAWSRQGVSPLHF
. | . | TRBJ2-7 | TRBV3-1/TRBV3-2 | 11 | TGTGCCAGCACCCAAGGTCTCGAGCAGTACTTC | CASTQGLEQYF
TRBD2 | . | TRBJ2-7 | TRBV4-1 | 16 | TGCGCCAGCAGCCAAGATACTAGCGGGGCCTCCTACGAGCAGTACTTC | CASSQDTSGASYEQYF
TRBD1 | . | TRBJ1-1 | TRBV5-1 | 16 | TGCGCCAGCAGTGTCGGACAGGGGGTTTGGAACACTGAAGCTTTCTTT | CASSVGQGVWNTEAFF
TRBD1 | . | TRBJ1-2 | TRBV12-3/TRBV12-4 | 13 | TGTGCCAGCAGCCGGGGACAGGTCTATGGCTACACCTTC | CASSRGQVYGYTF
TRBD1 | . | TRBJ2-3 | TRBV24-1 | 17 | TGTGCCACCAGTGATTTTGGGGACAGTTCTAGCACAGATACGCAGTATTTT | CATSDFGDSSSTDTQYF
TRBD2 | . | TRBJ2-3 | TRBV28 | 18 | TGTGCCAGCACCCCGGCGGGTCGGGGGGGCAAAGGGGGGGATACGCAGTATTTT | CASTPAGRGGKGGDTQYF
. | . | TRBJ1-5 | TRBV4-1 | 15 | TGCGCCAGCAGCCAAAGTAAGGACAGTAATCAGCCCCAGCATTTT | CASSQSKDSNQPQHF